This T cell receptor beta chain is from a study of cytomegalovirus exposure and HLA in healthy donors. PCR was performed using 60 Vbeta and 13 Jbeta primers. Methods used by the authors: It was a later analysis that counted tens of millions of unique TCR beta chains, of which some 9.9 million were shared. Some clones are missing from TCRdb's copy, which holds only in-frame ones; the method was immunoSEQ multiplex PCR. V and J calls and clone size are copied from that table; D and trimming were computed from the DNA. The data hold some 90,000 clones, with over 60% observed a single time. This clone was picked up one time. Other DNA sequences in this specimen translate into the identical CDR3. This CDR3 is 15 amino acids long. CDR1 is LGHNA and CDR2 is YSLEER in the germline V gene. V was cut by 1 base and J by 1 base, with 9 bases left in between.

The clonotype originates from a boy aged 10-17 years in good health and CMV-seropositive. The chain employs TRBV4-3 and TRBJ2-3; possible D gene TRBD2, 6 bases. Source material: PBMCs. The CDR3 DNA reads TGCGCCAGCAGCCAAGGGTTAGCGGGCACAGATACGCAGTATTTT. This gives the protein CASSQGLAGTDTQYF.